This TCR beta chain originates from a study of TIL therapy for anti-PD-1-resistant metastatic lung cancer. Time point indicated: pre-treatment sample, taken before nivolumab and TIL therapy. This was the immunoSEQ v3 assay. TCRdb's table, derived via immunoSEQ multiplex PCR, lists solely in-frame clones and lacks some. The table includes 52,000 or so clones, approximately 75% detected once. Trimming took 0 bases from V and 0 from J, leaving 19 bases between them. The CDR3 runs to 19 residues. Germline loops: CDR1 PRHDT, CDR2 FYEKMQ (reference sequence). On this clone itself: What it binds is unknown.

General study points: TIL clonotype persistence in blood showed no apparent association with response.

Source: blood, taken at baseline. This receptor was obtained from a person aged 25 to 80 with non-small cell lung cancer. The chain uses TRBV13 and TRBJ2-3; D gene unclear. CDR3 in amino acids: CASSLGHTSSLSSTDTQYF. The DNA for the CDR3 is TGTGCCAGCAGCTTAGGCCACACTTCGTCATTATCTAGCACAGATACGCAGTATTTT.